Sequencing of this T cell receptor beta chain was carried out in a study of cytomegalovirus exposure and HLA in healthy donors. Study-level points and caveats: The authors considered a cluster of highly shared sequence variants likely to be a sequencing artifact. Links to common viral pathogens appeared, in a later analysis, for several of the most significant clusters. Reportedly, diagnosis of cytomegalovirus status by the classifier showed high specificity and sensitivity.

Comment on this clone: As yet, its antigen is unknown.

The PCR used 60 Vbeta and 13 Jbeta primers. Sequencing was performed with immunoSEQ multiplex PCR; in TCRdb, only in-frame clones are kept and a portion is missing. The data contain under 150,000 clones, over 70% of them singletons. The receptor was derived from a young man in good health and CMV-seronegative. Sequenced sample: PBMCs.

For the CDR3, the DNA is TGTGCCAGCTCACCGGAAAGACAAACCTACGAGCAGTACTTC. Translating it yields CASSPERQTYEQYF. The genes are TRBV18 and TRBJ2-7; D unresolved. Germline lookup yields CDR1 KGHSH and CDR2 LQKENI. CDR3 length: 14 residues. V lost 3 bases to trimming and J lost 2 bases, with 11 bases between them.